A single sample is the source of the 11 T cell receptor beta chains below, sequenced in a study of blood T cell repertoires in COVID-19. Here immunoSEQ multiplex PCR was the method, and the copy in TCRdb shows in-frame clones only, minus some. There are about 290,000 clones in the sample; 86% occur only once, and about 3% lies in the top ten. The specimen sequenced was peripheral blood. The receptor set was obtained from a woman younger than 45 with active or convalescent COVID-19.

There are a few counts of this clone. The chain is built from TRBV30 and TRBJ2-7; TRBD1 aligns across 10 bases. Germline lookup yields CDR1 GTSNPN and CDR2 SVGIG (reference sequence). CDR3 size: 13 residues. The V segment lost 5 bases and the J segment 5 bases; nucleotides outside the gene matches: 6. CDR3: CAWGTGVVHEQYF. The CDR3 DNA reads as TGTGCCTGGGGGACAGGGGTTGTCCACGAGCAGTACTTC.

V is TRBV19 and J is TRBJ1-3, with D uncertain. The V and J ends lost 3 bases and 2 bases respectively, with 8 bases between them. The CDR3 contains 14 residues. Germline CDR1 is LNHDA and CDR2 is SQIVND (reference sequence). CDR3 sequence reads: CASSIVNTGNTIYF. CDR3 nucleotide sequence: TGTGCCAGTAGTATTGTCAACACTGGAAACACCATATATTTT.

The rearrangement uses TRBV2 and TRBJ1-2; tentatively, D is TRBD1 (5 bases). V lost 8 bases, J lost 4 bases, and 17 bases lay in between. This CDR3 is built from 14 residues. Germline V gives CDR1 SNHLY, CDR2 FYNNEI. The CDR3 nucleotides read TGTGCCAGCCTTGTGCGGGGGGAAGGCTATGGCTACACCTTC. The encoded protein is CASLVRGEGYGYTF.

The chain recombines TRBV11-2 with TRBJ2-3; 9 bases fit TRBD1. Per germline, CDR1 SGHAT and CDR2 FQNNGV. V was pared by 4 bases and J by 0 bases, with 8 bases of the junction left unmatched. The CDR3 consists of 17 residues. The DNA for the CDR3 is TGTGCCAGCAGCTCCGTTGCCGGGACAGGGAGCACAGATACGCAGTATTTT. It is translated as CASSSVAGTGSTDTQYF.

The chain is built from TRBV29-1 and TRBJ2-6, with a tentative D call TRBD1 (6 bases). The CDR3 runs 15 residues. V lost 6 bases, J lost 0 bases, and 12 bases lay in between. Germline assignment: CDR1 SQVTM and CDR2 ANQGSEA. The CDR3 loop reads CSVRQGISGANVLTF. The CDR3, as DNA: TGCAGCGTCAGGCAGGGGATCTCTGGGGCCAACGTCCTGACTTTC.

The rearrangement joins TRBV12-3 or TRBV12-4 to TRBJ1-2, with 8 bases aligning to TRBD1. This CDR3 is built from 13 residues. V was pared by 1 base and J by 8 bases, with 3 bases of the junction left unmatched. DNA for the CDR3: TGTGCCAGCAGTTTAGGGACAGGGAGCGGCTACACCTTC. Protein sequence: CASSLGTGSGYTF.

Concerning this clone itself: The identical CDR3 is also encoded by other nucleotide sequences in the sample. J is TRBJ2-5 and V is TRBV5-1; the match to TRBD2 covers 8 bases. The V and J ends lost 0 bases and 2 bases, in that order; junction bases with no gene match: 3. Germline assignment: CDR1 SGHRS and CDR2 YFSETQ. The CDR3 has 15 amino acids. CDR3 loop: CASSLVAGGQETQYF. The CDR3 nucleotides read TGCGCCAGCAGCTTGGTCGCGGGGGGACAAGAGACCCAGTACTTC.

This clone is a singleton in its sample. The chain recombines TRBV5-4 with TRBJ1-2; a weak D match, TRBD1 (6 bases). Trimming left V 6 bases short and J 4 bases short, with 16 bases between. Germline values: CDR1 SGHNT, CDR2 YYREEE (reference sequence). The CDR3 has 14 amino acids. Written as DNA, the CDR3 is TGTGCCAGCACTCTTCAGGGGCCGATCTATGGCTACACCTTC. It codes for CASTLQGPIYGYTF.

V and J are TRBV7-2 and TRBJ1-1, with D maybe TRBD1 (5 bases). Germline V gene data show CDR1 as SGHTA and CDR2 as FQGNSA. V shed 5 bases and J shed 0 bases, with 13 bases lying between them. This CDR3 is 15 amino acids long. CDR3 coding DNA: TGTGCCAGCAGCGTCGAGGCAGGGCTGAACACTGAAGCTTTCTTT. It specifies CASSVEAGLNTEAFF.

The rearrangement links TRBV5-1 to TRBJ2-7, with D possibly being TRBD2 (6 bases). V lost 0 bases to trimming and J lost 0 bases, with 10 bases between them. The CDR3 length is 15 residues. The germline CDR1 and CDR2 sequences are SGHRS and YFSETQ. CDR3 amino acids: CASSLVGGSSYEQYF. The CDR3 DNA follows: TGCGCCAGCAGCTTGGTCGGAGGGAGCTCCTACGAGCAGTACTTC. Together with reference TRBV5-1 and TRBJ2-7, the CDR3 gives the full variable domain: KAGVTQTPRYLIKTRGQQVTLSCSPISGHRSVSWYQQTPGQGLQFLFEYFSETQRNKGNFPGRFSGRQFSNSRSEMNVSTLELGDSALYLCASSLVGGSSYEQYFGPGTRLTVT.

This chain's CDR3 is CASSLRGLAGSDTQYF. The DNA for the CDR3 is TGTGCCAGCAGCCTTAGGGGACTAGCGGGATCAGATACGCAGTATTTT. The chain joins TRBV6-2 or TRBV6-3 to TRBJ2-3; TRBD2 matches 13 bases. Losses at the gene ends were 6 bases for V and 4 bases for J; bases not matched to a gene: 7. Germline-derived CDR1 and CDR2 are MNHEY and SVGEGT. CDR3 length: 16 residues.